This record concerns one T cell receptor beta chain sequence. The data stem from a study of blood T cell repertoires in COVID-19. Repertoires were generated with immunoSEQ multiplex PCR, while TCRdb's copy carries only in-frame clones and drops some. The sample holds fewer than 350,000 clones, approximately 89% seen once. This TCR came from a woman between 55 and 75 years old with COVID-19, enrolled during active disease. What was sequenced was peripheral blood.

CDR3 DNA sequence: TGCGCCAGCAGCCGTACAGGAAAGGTTGAAAAACTGTTTTTT. It codes for CASSRTGKVEKLFF. The rearrangement uses TRBV4-1 and TRBJ1-4; a weak D match, TRBD1 (5 bases). The CDR3 length is 14 residues. Per germline, CDR1 MGHRA and CDR2 YSYEKL. The V gene lost 4 bases and the J gene lost 7 bases, with 13 bases spanning the gap.